This TCR beta chain was found in a study of blood T cell repertoires in COVID-19. Study at large: The United States, Italy and Spain were the sources of the acute and convalescent COVID-19 samples. PBMCs, B-cell-depleted T cells, or T cells were the source of the cDNA or gDNA that made up the material.

As originally analysed: By means of reference gene primer amplification, nucleated cell counts were estimated. Clones were read by immunoSEQ multiplex PCR, and TCRdb kept only the in-frame ones, dropping some. V, J and clone size derive from that table, while D and trimming were established from the DNA sequence. The repertoire consists of some 320,000 clones, with 87% occurring once and the leading ten covering under 5.5%. Assignment of participants to cohorts was predicated upon participant-reported clinical history. V lost 5 bases to trimming and J lost 3 bases, with 14 bases between them. Germline V lookup: CDR1 LGHDT, CDR2 YNNKEL (reference sequence). The CDR3 has 15 residues.

The chain uses TRBV3-1 (or the pseudogene TRBV3-2) and TRBJ1-3; TRBD1 is a possible D gene (6 bases). This receptor was identified in a woman aged 25 to 45 who had recovered from COVID-19. The sequenced sample consisted of PBMCs or T cells enriched from blood (not recorded which). The CDR3 loop is CASSSRGLFGNTIYF. Written as DNA, the CDR3 is TGTGCCAGCAGCTCCAGGGGTCTCTTTGGAAACACCATATATTTT.